One sample yielded the 31 T cell receptor beta chains listed below, sequenced in a study of blood T cell repertoires in COVID-19. Some clones are missing from TCRdb's copy, which holds only in-frame ones; the method was immunoSEQ multiplex PCR. Among 70,000 to 90,000 clones, 65% to 90% were seen once, and the ten largest hold 3.5% to 4%. The source material was peripheral blood. These TCRs come from a man between 60 and 70 years old with acute or convalescent COVID-19.

This sequence joins TRBV6-5 and TRBJ2-7; 8 bases agree with TRBD1. The germline V gene encodes CDR1 MNHEY and CDR2 SVGAGI. With 7 bases clipped from V and 2 bases from J, the junction kept 4 bases outside the gene matches. CDR3 length: 13 residues. CDR3 residues: CASKRTGTYEQYF. The CDR3, as DNA: TGTGCCAGCAAAAGGACAGGGACCTACGAGCAGTACTTC.

The chain uses TRBV5-4 and TRBJ2-1; D not resolved. Trimming cost V 4 bases and J 7 bases, with 12 bases left between them. CDR3 size: 13 residues. CDR1 SGHNT and CDR2 YYREEE come from the germline V gene (reference sequence). The chain's CDR3 is CASSTPERNEQFF. For the CDR3, the DNA is TGTGCCAGCAGCACCCCAGAACGTAATGAGCAGTTCTTC.

The chain combines TRBV5-4 with TRBJ1-1, with D uncertain. From germline, CDR1 is SGHNT and CDR2 YYREEE (reference sequence). Trimming took off 3 bases at V and 1 base at J, with 16 bases between the two ends. The CDR3 has 16 residues. The DNA of the CDR3 is TGTGCCAGCAGCTGGGCCCCGGCTTCTGGGAACACTGAAGCTTTCTTT. It codes for CASSWAPASGNTEAFF.

A single count supports this clone. This rearrangement joins TRBV4-2 to TRBJ1-2; D is unresolved. There are 13 residues in the CDR3. From germline, CDR1 is LGHNA and CDR2 YNFKEQ. Trimming pared 0 bases from V and 7 bases from J, leaving 9 bases between. The DNA of the CDR3 is TGTGCCAGCAGCCAAGAAGCGGTCAGTGGCTACACCTTC. It codes for CASSQEAVSGYTF.

This chain connects TRBV9 to TRBJ1-4; a possible D gene is TRBD1 (5 bases). V was trimmed by 2 bases and J by 6 bases, leaving 14 bases between them. Germline values: CDR1 SGDLS, CDR2 YYNGEE. The CDR3 is made up of 15 amino acids. The DNA for the CDR3 is TGTGCCAGCAGCGTTATGGCAGGGTACGATGAAAAACTGTTTTTT. Residues: CASSVMAGYDEKLFF. The whole variable domain, remainder taken from reference TRBV9 and TRBJ1-4, is DSGVTQTPKHLITATGQRVTLRCSPRSGDLSVYWYQQSLDQGLQFLIQYYNGEERAKGNILERFSAQQFPDLHSELNLSSLELGDSALYFCASSVMAGYDEKLFFGSGTQLSVL.

This clone was observed a few times. The rearrangement joins TRBV30 to TRBJ1-2; 9 bases agree with TRBD1. The CDR3 runs to 13 residues. CDR1 is GTSNPN and CDR2 is SVGIG in the germline V gene (reference sequence). V was pared by 7 bases and J by 6 bases, with 9 bases of the junction left unmatched. DNA of the CDR3: TGTGCCTCCCCTACAGGGGGCGCGAATGGCTACACCTTC. Translating it yields CASPTGGANGYTF.

This clone was detected a few times. The chain employs TRBV7-9 and TRBJ2-7; no reliable D call. Trimming shortened V by 5 bases and J by 1 base, and 9 bases separated the two germline ends. This CDR3 has 13 residues. Germline assignment: CDR1 SEHNR and CDR2 FQNEAQ (reference sequence). The CDR3 DNA follows: TGTGCCAGCAGCCAACTTCCGTCCTACGAGCAGTACTTC. It specifies CASSQLPSYEQYF.

The V gene is TRBV19, the J gene TRBJ1-3; D gene ambiguous. This CDR3 comprises 18 residues. Deletions cut 5 bases from V and 0 bases from J, with 20 bases between. Per the germline V gene, CDR1 is LNHDA and CDR2 is SQIVND (reference sequence). In nucleotides, the CDR3 is TGTGCCAGTAGTCCAAGAGGCCCGCAGCTGAGCTCTGGAAACACCATATATTTT. Amino acids: CASSPRGPQLSSGNTIYF.

This chain connects TRBV9 to TRBJ1-3; 8 bases are a match to TRBD1. The germline gives CDR1 SGDLS, CDR2 YYNGEE. The CDR3 extends over 16 amino acids. J was trimmed by 0 bases and V by 7 bases; bases with no gene match: 9. The CDR3 spells CASPGQGATSGNTIYF. The CDR3 DNA sequence: TGTGCCAGCCCCGGTCAGGGGGCCACCTCTGGAAACACCATATATTTT.

This clone was detected only once. V is TRBV9 and J is TRBJ2-3; D might be TRBD2 (6 bases). Germline CDR1 is SGDLS and CDR2 is YYNGEE. The CDR3 spans 15 residues. V was shortened by 4 bases and J by 5 bases, with 17 bases between the two germline ends. The CDR3 DNA follows: TGTGCCAGCAGCCCCCGGGAGACCTCACTAGATACGCAGTATTTT. Translated: CASSPRETSLDTQYF. Full variable domain (outside the CDR3, taken from reference TRBV9 and TRBJ2-3): DSGVTQTPKHLITATGQRVTLRCSPRSGDLSVYWYQQSLDQGLQFLIQYYNGEERAKGNILERFSAQQFPDLHSELNLSSLELGDSALYFCASSPRETSLDTQYFGPGTRLTVL.

V is TRBV10-3 and J is TRBJ2-3, with TRBD1 identical over 9 bases. Looked up from germline, CDR1 is ENHRY and CDR2 is SYGVKD. V lost 6 bases to trimming and J lost 4 bases; unmatched junction nucleotides: 5. This CDR3 has 14 residues. The CDR3 spells CAIRTGQGPDTQYF. The DNA for the CDR3 is TGTGCCATCAGAACCGGACAGGGGCCAGATACGCAGTATTTT.

The chain carries TRBV7-2 and TRBJ2-5; 10 nucleotides line up with TRBD2. The germline CDR1 and CDR2 sequences are SGHTA and FQGNSA. This CDR3 has 14 residues. The junction had 9 bases not matched to a gene; V was cut back by 1 base and J by 13 bases. CDR3 loop: CASSLVPSGGTRYF. The CDR3 DNA sequence: TGTGCCAGCAGCTTAGTCCCTAGCGGGGGCACCAGGTACTTC.

The CDR3 protein is CASSQDRGSEAFF. The CDR3 DNA reads as TGTGCCAGCAGCCAAGACAGGGGGAGTGAAGCTTTCTTT. The chain combines TRBV3-1 (or the pseudogene TRBV3-2) with TRBJ1-1, with 7 bases identical to TRBD1. The CDR3 consists of 13 residues. V lost 0 bases to trimming and J lost 7 bases; unmatched junction nucleotides: 2. CDR1 and CDR2 (germline): LGHDT, YNNKEL (reference sequence).

The V call is TRBV18, the J call TRBJ1-1, with 7 bases identical to TRBD1. The CDR3 is 16 residues long. Germline lookup yields CDR1 KGHSH and CDR2 LQKENI. Trimming cost V 3 bases and J 1 base; bases outside gene matches: 8. CDR3 coding DNA: TGTGCCAGCTCACCCCAGACAGGGCTTCCGAACACTGAAGCTTTCTTT. Protein product: CASSPQTGLPNTEAFF.

V gene TRBV4-1 combines with J gene TRBJ2-2, with 8 bases lining up with TRBD2. Trimming at V came to 8 bases and at J to 6 bases, leaving 11 bases not matched to a gene. CDR1 and CDR2 (germline): MGHRA, YSYEKL. This CDR3 spans 15 amino acids. CDR3 nucleotides: TGCGCCAGCTCGAAAGGGAGCGGGAGCTCCGGGGAGCTGTTTTTT. Residues: CASSKGSGSSGELFF.

The chain has TRBV7-9 and TRBJ1-2; TRBD1 matches at 11 bases. CDR3 length: 15 amino acids. The germline V gene encodes CDR1 SEHNR and CDR2 FQNEAQ (reference sequence). V gave up 0 bases and J gave up 7 bases; unmatched junction bases: 4. The CDR3 loop reads CASSLAGQGEFGYTF. In nucleotides, the CDR3 is TGTGCCAGCAGCTTAGCGGGACAGGGGGAATTTGGCTACACCTTC.

This clone was seen more than once but under ten times. This rearrangement joins TRBV5-1 to TRBJ2-7; 9 bases align to TRBD2. CDR1 is SGHRS and CDR2 is YFSETQ in the germline V gene. The CDR3 is made up of 18 amino acids. J gave up 5 bases and V 0 bases, and 15 bases lay outside the gene matches. CDR3 protein: CASSLGVGRSGSLDEQYF. CDR3 DNA: TGCGCCAGCAGCTTGGGAGTTGGGCGTAGCGGGAGTCTCGACGAGCAGTACTTC.

This chain uses TRBV5-6 with TRBJ2-7; D unresolved. The CDR3 sequence is 13 residues long. CDR1 is SGHDT, CDR2 YYEEEE, per germline. V was clipped by 2 bases and J by 2 bases, with 8 bases between them. CDR3 in amino acids: CASSFAGTYEQYF. The CDR3 DNA reads TGTGCCAGCAGCTTTGCAGGAACCTACGAGCAGTACTTC.

This chain connects TRBV29-1 to TRBJ1-1, with TRBD1 matching over 11 bases. V dropped 7 bases and J dropped 4; count of bases not matched to a gene: 8. The CDR3 covers 14 residues. Germline CDR1 and CDR2: SQVTM and ANQGSEA. The CDR3 DNA is TGCAGCGACACAGGACAGGGGGCTCTCACTGAAGCTTTCTTT. This gives the protein CSDTGQGALTEAFF.

The chain is built from TRBV11-2 and TRBJ1-6; TRBD1 matches at 7 bases. CDR3 length: 15 amino acids. Germline V gene lookup returns CDR1 SGHAT and CDR2 FQNNGV. V lost 5 bases and J lost 10; bases outside the gene matches: 11. DNA for the CDR3: TGTGCCAGCAGCCCACACAACCGGGACAGATCACCCCTCCACTTT. It yields the protein CASSPHNRDRSPLHF.

V gene TRBV19 combines with J gene TRBJ2-7; maybe TRBD2 (6 bases). The CDR3 covers 13 residues. Germline V gene lookup returns CDR1 LNHDA and CDR2 SQIVND (reference sequence). V gave up 3 bases and J gave up 0 bases, with 6 bases separating them. CDR3 in DNA: TGTGCCAGTAGTATCGGGGGCTCCTACGAGCAGTACTTC. Translated: CASSIGGSYEQYF.

This clone was counted only a few times. The chain carries TRBV19 and TRBJ2-5; D perhaps matches TRBD2 (5 bases). CDR3 length: 14 amino acids. Per the germline V gene, CDR1 is LNHDA and CDR2 is SQIVND (reference sequence). Trimming took off 5 bases at V and 5 bases at J, with 15 bases between the two ends. The CDR3 region is CASSSRAGAETQYF. CDR3 sequence (DNA): TGTGCCAGTAGTTCGAGGGCGGGTGCGGAGACCCAGTACTTC.

J is TRBJ2-7 and V is TRBV2, with 11 bases lining up with TRBD2. Looked up from germline, CDR1 is SNHLY and CDR2 is FYNNEI. The CDR3 loop spans 14 amino acids. The V and J ends lost 7 bases and 7 bases, in that order; junction bases with no gene match: 9. The CDR3, as DNA: TGTGCCAGCAATCGGGTAGCGGGAGGGGGAGAGCAGTACTTC. This translates into CASNRVAGGGEQYF.

The genes are TRBV11-2 and TRBJ2-7; D is ambiguous. CDR3 length equals 13 residues. The germline V gene encodes CDR1 SGHAT and CDR2 FQNNGV. V lost 3 bases and J lost 4, with 10 bases in between. CDR3 protein: CASSFSLLYEQYF. CDR3 coding DNA: TGTGCCAGCAGCTTTTCTCTTCTGTACGAGCAGTACTTC.

The rearrangement joins TRBV29-1 to TRBJ2-7; D is uncertain. The CDR3 extends over 11 amino acids. The germline V gene encodes CDR1 SQVTM and CDR2 ANQGSEA. V lost 5 bases to trimming and J lost 3 bases, with 8 bases between them. CDR3 loop: CSVYRDYEQYF. The CDR3 DNA follows: TGCAGCGTTTATAGAGACTACGAGCAGTACTTC.

This sequence joins TRBV12-3 or TRBV12-4 and TRBJ2-3; D unclear. Between the trimmed V and J ends, which lost 8 bases and 0 bases, there was a span of 3 bases. The CDR3 length is 11 residues. The CDR3 spells CASRSTDTQYF. The CDR3 DNA reads as TGTGCCAGCCGGAGCACAGATACGCAGTATTTT.

The rearrangement joins TRBV6-1 to TRBJ2-7, with D perhaps matching TRBD2 (6 bases). This CDR3 comprises 17 residues. The germline V gene encodes CDR1 MNHNS and CDR2 SASEGT. The germline V and J ends were trimmed by 1 base and 2 bases, with 18 bases remaining between them. The CDR3 region is CASSEGDWWDFAYEQYF. In DNA form, the CDR3 reads TGTGCCAGCAGTGAAGGGGATTGGTGGGACTTCGCCTACGAGCAGTACTTC.

J is TRBJ2-3 and V is TRBV7-8, with 12 bases identical to TRBD2. The CDR3 runs 16 residues. Germline-derived CDR1 and CDR2 are SGHVS and FQNEAQ. V lost 3 bases, J lost 8 bases, and 9 bases stayed unmatched. CDR3 in DNA: TGTGCCAGCAGCTTCCGGACTAGCGGGATCCCTCTTACGCAGTATTTT. This encodes CASSFRTSGIPLTQYF.

V is TRBV10-1 and J is TRBJ2-1; TRBD1 might be the D (5 bases). This CDR3 contains 13 residues. Between the trimmed V and J ends, which lost 7 bases and 7 bases, there was a span of 14 bases. Germline values: CDR1 WNHNN, CDR2 SYGVQD (reference sequence). The CDR3 region is CASKPRQGNEQFF. In DNA form, the CDR3 reads TGCGCCAGCAAACCTCGGCAGGGAAATGAGCAGTTCTTC.

The chain employs TRBV5-1 and TRBJ2-1; TRBD2 aligns across 11 bases. Trimming took 3 bases from V and 2 from J; bases not matched to a gene: 4. CDR1 and CDR2 (germline): SGHRS, YFSETQ. The CDR3 covers 16 residues. For the CDR3, the DNA is TGCGCCAGCAGCTCGCTAGCGGGAGGCGCCTACAATGAGCAGTTCTTC. Its translation: CASSSLAGGAYNEQFF.

The genes are TRBV5-1 and TRBJ2-5; perhaps TRBD2 as D (6 bases). CDR3 length: 14 amino acids. CDR1 is SGHRS and CDR2 is YFSETQ in the germline V gene. The V end was cut by 2 bases, the J end by 1 base, with 9 bases between. As DNA, the CDR3 is TGCGCCAGCAGCTTTCGGGACTTCCAAGAGACCCAGTACTTC. It yields the protein CASSFRDFQETQYF.